What follows are 20 T cell receptor beta chains derived from one specimen sequenced in a study of technical replicates of blood from several donors. Clones were sequenced by immunoSEQ multiplex PCR, and TCRdb holds only the in-frame ones, with some missing. The sample includes approximately 79,000 clones, about 91% of them seen just once. The specimen sequenced was T cells isolated from PBMCs. All receptors derive from a human donor in good health.

This sequence joins TRBV4-3 and TRBJ2-7, with D possibly matching TRBD1 (6 bases). V was clipped by 0 bases and J by 5 bases, with 20 bases between them. There are 17 residues in the CDR3. Per germline, CDR1 LGHNA and CDR2 YSLEER. CDR3 region: CASSQERWTEIFHEQYF. In nucleotides, the CDR3 is TGCGCCAGCAGCCAAGAAAGGTGGACAGAGATTTTCCACGAGCAGTACTTC.

This chain joins TRBV6-4 and TRBJ2-1, with 8 bases matching TRBD2. V trimming: 0 bases; J trimming: 4 bases; junction bases outside the gene matches: 5. CDR1 and CDR2 (germline): MRHNA, SNTAGT. The CDR3 loop spans 16 amino acids. DNA of the CDR3: TGTGCCAGCAGTGACTCCCCGGGAGGGCCGTACAATGAGCAGTTCTTC. Translating it yields CASSDSPGGPYNEQFF.

This clone was observed a single time. V gene TRBV6-5 combines with J gene TRBJ1-1; no reliable D call. The germline CDR1 and CDR2 sequences are MNHEY and SVGAGI. The CDR3 spans 13 residues. Between the trimmed V and J ends, which lost 6 bases and 1 base, there was a span of 9 bases. The CDR3 region has the DNA TGTGCCAGCAGACTCGGAGGGAACACTGAAGCTTTCTTT. Protein product: CASRLGGNTEAFF.

This clone has a single count. This chain uses TRBV5-1 with TRBJ1-1; 7 nucleotides line up with TRBD1. CDR3 length equals 14 residues. With 4 bases clipped from V and 4 bases from J, the junction kept 7 bases outside the gene matches. Germline V lookup: CDR1 SGHRS, CDR2 YFSETQ. CDR3 sequence: CASSPDRATTEAFF. CDR3 sequence (DNA): TGCGCCAGCAGCCCAGACAGGGCTACCACTGAAGCTTTCTTT. Full variable domain (remainder filled in from reference TRBV5-1 and TRBJ1-1): KAGVTQTPRYLIKTRGQQVTLSCSPISGHRSVSWYQQTPGQGLQFLFEYFSETQRNKGNFPGRFSGRQFSNSRSEMNVSTLELGDSALYLCASSPDRATTEAFFGQGTRLTVV.

The chain recombines TRBV19 with TRBJ1-2; a possible D gene is TRBD1 (6 bases). The CDR3 extends over 13 amino acids. Trimming removed 5 bases from V and 4 bases from J, with 11 bases in between. Germline CDR1 LNHDA, CDR2 SQIVND (reference sequence). In DNA, the CDR3 is TGTGCCAGTAGTGGACAGTGGAGCTATGGCTACACCTTC. It translates to CASSGQWSYGYTF.

The chain has TRBV7-3 and TRBJ1-1, with D possibly matching TRBD1 (5 bases). Germline values: CDR1 SGHTA, CDR2 FQGTGA. There are 13 residues in the CDR3. The V end lost 4 bases, the J end lost 6 bases, and 12 bases lay between the germline ends. The CDR3 loop is CASSSGGLAEAFF. DNA for the CDR3: TGTGCCAGCAGCTCCGGGGGTTTAGCTGAAGCTTTCTTT. The full variable domain, rest sourced from reference TRBV7-3 and TRBJ1-1, is GAGVSQTPSNKVTEKGKYVELRCDPISGHTALYWYRQSLGQGPEFLIYFQGTGAADDSGLPNDRFFAVRPEGSVSTLKIQRTERGDSAVYLCASSSGGLAEAFFGQGTRLTVV.

The chain links TRBV6-1 to TRBJ1-1, with TRBD1 identical over 7 bases. The CDR3 sequence is 14 residues long. In germline, CDR1 is MNHNS, CDR2 SASEGT. The J segment lost 3 bases and the V segment lost 4 bases, leaving 5 bases of the junction unmatched. The DNA for the CDR3 is TGTGCCAGCAGTGTACAGGGGATCGACACTGAAGCTTTCTTT. Translation: CASSVQGIDTEAFF.

The J gene is TRBJ1-1, the V gene TRBV18, with TRBD1 matching over 9 bases. The CDR3 totals 16 residues. The germline CDR1 and CDR2 sequences are KGHSH and LQKENI. V was pared by 3 bases and J by 0 bases, with 5 bases of the junction left unmatched. CDR3 loop: CASSPGQGLMNTEAFF. In DNA, the CDR3 is TGTGCCAGCTCACCGGGACAGGGCCTAATGAACACTGAAGCTTTCTTT.

This chain connects TRBV19 to TRBJ2-7, with 8 bases lining up with TRBD2. J was trimmed by 2 bases and V by 6 bases; bases with no gene match: 9. The CDR3 is made up of 15 amino acids. Germline loops: CDR1 LNHDA, CDR2 SQIVND (reference sequence). CDR3 coding DNA: TGTGCCAGTAGCAATACCGGGAGGGCCCCCTACGAGCAGTACTTC. Translating it yields CASSNTGRAPYEQYF.

This chain links TRBV5-1 with TRBJ1-2, with D possibly TRBD1 on 6 matching bases. The CDR3 spans 14 residues. Trimming pared 0 bases from V and 6 bases from J, leaving 12 bases between. Germline assignment: CDR1 SGHRS and CDR2 YFSETQ. CDR3: CASSLVDSRNGYTF. The DNA of the CDR3 is TGCGCCAGCAGCTTGGTGGACAGTCGAAATGGCTACACCTTC.

This clone showed up just once. V and J are TRBV11-3 and TRBJ2-5; D gene uncertain. This CDR3 spans 11 amino acids. V was shortened by 4 bases and J by 2 bases, with 2 bases between the two germline ends. The germline V gene has CDR1 SGHNT and CDR2 YENEEA. CDR3 region: CASSSQETQYF. The DNA for the CDR3 is TGTGCCAGCAGCTCACAAGAGACCCAGTACTTC.

The chain uses TRBV7-9 and TRBJ2-3; TRBD1 is a possible D gene (6 bases). The CDR3 has 15 amino acids. Germline V gives CDR1 SEHNR, CDR2 FQNEAQ (reference sequence). Trimming pared 4 bases from V and 1 base from J, leaving 12 bases between. The CDR3 loop reads CASSWGLAGTDTQYF. The CDR3 DNA sequence: TGTGCCAGCAGCTGGGGGCTCGCGGGCACAGATACGCAGTATTTT.

The gene calls are TRBV5-1 and TRBJ2-5; TRBD2 agrees at 10 bases. The CDR3 extends over 14 amino acids. Germline trimming cut 5 bases from V and 2 bases from J; bases unmatched to any gene: 3. The V gene's germline CDR1 is SGHRS and CDR2 YFSETQ. CDR3 residues: CASRLAGQQETQYF. The CDR3 region has the DNA TGCGCCAGCAGACTAGCGGGGCAACAAGAGACCCAGTACTTC.

V and J are TRBV27 and TRBJ1-5; no clear D gene. This CDR3 contains 13 residues. The V end was cut by 3 bases, the J end by 5 bases, with 8 bases between. The germline CDR1 and CDR2 sequences are MNHEY and SMNVEV (reference sequence). In DNA form, the CDR3 reads TGTGCCAGCAGTTTGGGCAGGCATCAGCCCCAGCATTTT. Translated: CASSLGRHQPQHF.

The chain links TRBV10-3 to TRBJ1-4; D may be TRBD1 (6 bases). The germline V gene encodes CDR1 ENHRY and CDR2 SYGVKD. V lost 4 bases, J lost 7 bases, and 10 bases lay in between. CDR3 size: 13 residues. The CDR3 region is CAISVGGGEKLFF. In DNA, the CDR3 is TGTGCCATCAGTGTAGGGGGTGGTGAAAAACTGTTTTTT.

This clone appeared a single time. The V call is TRBV7-2, the J call TRBJ2-7, with a tentative D call TRBD2 (6 bases). Germline V CDR1 and CDR2: SGHTA, FQGNSA. This CDR3 is built from 14 residues. Trimming removed 7 bases at V and 3 bases at J, with 16 bases between. In nucleotides, the CDR3 is TGTGCCAGCAAATTTTCGGGGGATTACTACGAGCAGTACTTC. Its protein is CASKFSGDYYEQYF.

The chain has TRBV5-4 and TRBJ2-7, with D unclear. The CDR3 has 12 residues. The V gene lost 3 bases and the J gene lost 0 bases, with 4 bases spanning the gap. CDR1 is SGHNT, CDR2 YYREEE, per germline (reference sequence). CDR3 amino acids: CASSYNSYEQYF. DNA for the CDR3: TGTGCCAGCAGCTACAACTCCTACGAGCAGTACTTC.

V is TRBV28 and J is TRBJ1-5; D possibly corresponds to TRBD1 (6 bases). This CDR3 contains 13 residues. V lost 6 bases, J lost 4 bases, and 10 bases lay in between. Germline values: CDR1 MDHEN, CDR2 SYDVKM. CDR3 protein: CASSTGRNQPQHF. CDR3 DNA: TGTGCCAGCAGCACAGGGAGAAATCAGCCCCAGCATTTT. Drawing the rest from reference TRBV28 and TRBJ1-5, the complete variable domain is DVKVTQSSRYLVKRTGEKVFLECVQDMDHENMFWYRQDPGLGLRLIYFSYDVKMKEKGDIPEGYSVSREKKERFSLILESASTNQTSMYLCASSTGRNQPQHFGDGTRLSIL.

The J gene is TRBJ2-3, the V gene TRBV30; no definite D call. The germline V and J ends were trimmed by 4 bases and 0 bases, with 17 bases remaining between them. From germline, CDR1 is GTSNPN and CDR2 SVGIG (reference sequence). CDR3 length: 16 amino acids. CDR3 in amino acids: CAWKLAAGTSTDTQYF. The CDR3 nucleotides are TGTGCCTGGAAGCTCGCAGCAGGAACTAGCACAGATACGCAGTATTTT.

The V gene is TRBV10-3, the J gene TRBJ2-7; TRBD1 might be the D (5 bases). The CDR3 contains 13 residues. The V end was cut by 4 bases, the J end by 7 bases, with 14 bases between. CDR1 and CDR2 from the germline V gene are ENHRY and SYGVKD. CDR3 nucleotide sequence: TGTGCCATCAGTGGGGCAGGGCTGAGGGAGCAGTACTTC. Protein product: CAISGAGLREQYF.